The source of this T cell receptor (beta chain) is a study of a mutant IDH1 vaccine in newly diagnosed glioma. Study in general: Following radiotherapy alone, or alongside temozolomide cycles, vaccination was started after an interval of 4-6 weeks. Treated patients showed a male proportion of around 60%, a female proportion of around 38%, and a mean age of 40.4 years. Previous care, which was radiotherapy, temozolomide, or both, most often involved both.

Sequencing was performed with immunoSEQ multiplex PCR; in TCRdb, only in-frame clones are kept and a portion is missing. The repertoire includes more than 55,000 clones, about four fifths of them detected once, and 3% to 4.5% sits in the top ten. Worth noting for this clone: Its antigen is still unknown.

As for time point: week 11, during vaccination. The content of each vaccine dose was 300 ug of mutant IDH1 20-mer peptide, and topical imiquimod accompanied it. The specimen comprised PBMCs, sampled from a glioma patient whose treatment included an IDH1 peptide vaccine. The origin of this receptor is a man between 25 and 39 years old with glioma.

The CDR3 DNA is TGTGCCAGCAGCCGTGAGGGGGAGAGAGGAAACACCATATATTTT. Translation: CASSREGERGNTIYF. V gene TRBV2 combines with J gene TRBJ1-3; weak D call: TRBD1 (6 bases). The V end lost 6 bases, the J end lost 4 bases, and 16 bases lay between the germline ends. The CDR3 spans 15 residues. The germline V gene encodes CDR1 SNHLY and CDR2 FYNNEI.